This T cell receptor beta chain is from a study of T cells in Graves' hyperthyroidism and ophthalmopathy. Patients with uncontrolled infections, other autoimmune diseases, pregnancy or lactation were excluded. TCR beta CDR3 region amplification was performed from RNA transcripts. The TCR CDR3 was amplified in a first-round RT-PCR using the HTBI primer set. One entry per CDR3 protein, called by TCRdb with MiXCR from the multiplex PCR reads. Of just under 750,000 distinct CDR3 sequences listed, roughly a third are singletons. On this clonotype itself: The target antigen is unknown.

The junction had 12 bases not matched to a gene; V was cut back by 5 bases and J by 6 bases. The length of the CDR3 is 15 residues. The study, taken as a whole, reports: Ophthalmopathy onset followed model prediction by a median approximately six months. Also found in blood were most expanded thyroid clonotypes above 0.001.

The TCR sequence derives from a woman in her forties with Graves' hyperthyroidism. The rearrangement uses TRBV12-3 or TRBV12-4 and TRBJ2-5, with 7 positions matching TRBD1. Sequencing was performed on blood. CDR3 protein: CASSPPYRGEQTQYF. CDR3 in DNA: TGTGCCAGCAGTCCGCCTTACAGGGGTGAACAGACCCAGTACTTC.